These T cell receptor beta chains were read from a single sample in a study of blood T cell repertoires in COVID-19. Measured with immunoSEQ multiplex PCR; TCRdb has only the in-frame clones, and not every one. The data show 250,000 to 350,000 clones, about 89% seen once. Sequenced sample: PBMCs or T cells enriched from blood (not recorded which). The receptor source for this set is a young woman who had recovered from COVID-19. Each CDR3 is given with its conserved first and last residue. Each record gives: clone size, D gene, J gene, V gene, CDR3 DNA, CDR3 protein. D genes are given only for firm matches. Expanded clones are given a class, and other clones once, few, many or no size at all.

size: -
D: TRBD1
J: TRBJ1-2
V: TRBV2
DNA: TGTGCCAGCAGTGAAGGGACAGGTCCTAACTATGGCTACACCTTC
CDR3: CASSEGTGPNYGYTF

size: -
D: -
J: TRBJ1-3
V: TRBV5-4
DNA: TGTGCCAGCAGCTCAGATGATGGAAACACCATATATTTT
CDR3: CASSSDDGNTIYF

size: -
D: TRBD2
J: TRBJ2-5
V: TRBV7-6
DNA: TGTGCCAGCAGCTTAGCGGAGACTAGCGGCCAAGAGACCCAGTACTTC
CDR3: CASSLAETSGQETQYF

size: -
D: TRBD2
J: TRBJ2-5
V: TRBV5-1
DNA: TGCGCCAGCAGCTCCCGTCGGGGGGGCCGGGAGACCCAGTACTTC
CDR3: CASSSRRGGRETQYF

size: -
D: TRBD1
J: TRBJ2-2
V: TRBV6-4
DNA: TGTGCCAGCAGCCCAGGTAGGCCCCGGACAGGGCCAGGCACCGGGGAGCTGTTTTTT
CDR3: CASSPGRPRTGPGTGELFF

size: -
D: TRBD1
J: TRBJ2-3
V: TRBV5-1
DNA: TGCGCCAGCAGCTTGGGGGACAGGGAAAGCACAGATACGCAGTATTTT
CDR3: CASSLGDRESTDTQYF

size: -
D: -
J: TRBJ1-2
V: TRBV6-1
DNA: TGTGCCAGCAGTGAAGCCGGCGGGGGAGGCTATGGCTACACCTTC
CDR3: CASSEAGGGGYGYTF

size: -
D: -
J: TRBJ1-5
V: TRBV6-5
DNA: TGTGCCAGCAGTTACGAGGCGCCTGGTGGCAATCAGCCCCAGCATTTT
CDR3: CASSYEAPGGNQPQHF

size: -
D: -
J: TRBJ2-5
V: TRBV1
DNA: TGCACCAGCAGCCTGCCGCAGCGGGAGCCCCAAGAGACCCAGTACTTC
CDR3: CTSSLPQREPQETQYF

size: once
D: TRBD1
J: TRBJ2-1
V: TRBV4-1
DNA: TGCGCCAGCAGCCACACAGGGGGCGCCTACAATGAGCAGTTCTTC
CDR3: CASSHTGGAYNEQFF

size: -
D: -
J: TRBJ1-4
V: TRBV5-1
DNA: TGCGCCAGCAGCCTTCTCGGTACAGCAACTAATGAAAAACTGTTTTTT
CDR3: CASSLLGTATNEKLFF

size: -
D: TRBD1
J: TRBJ1-5
V: TRBV4-1
DNA: TGCGCCAGCAGCCAACGGACAGGGACACAGCCCCAGCATTTT
CDR3: CASSQRTGTQPQHF

size: -
D: -
J: TRBJ2-1
V: TRBV27
DNA: TGTGCCAGCAGTTTGAGCAGGGGTTACCATGAGCAGTTCTTC
CDR3: CASSLSRGYHEQFF

size: -
D: TRBD1
J: TRBJ1-4
V: TRBV5-4
DNA: TGTGCCAGCAGCTTCAGCAACAGGGGTGGTAATGAAAAACTGTTTTTT
CDR3: CASSFSNRGGNEKLFF

size: -
D: -
J: TRBJ2-1
V: TRBV6-2/TRBV6-3
DNA: TGTGCCAGCAGTTTAGCAGAGGAAGGTGAGCAGTTCTTC
CDR3: CASSLAEEGEQFF

size: -
D: -
J: TRBJ2-7
V: TRBV5-8
DNA: TGTGCCAGCAGCATAGGGGGCGCGGGGGGAGCCTACGAGCAGTACTTC
CDR3: CASSIGGAGGAYEQYF

size: -
D: TRBD1
J: TRBJ1-2
V: TRBV27
DNA: TGTGCCAGCAGTCGGGACGGATACAGGGGATTCTATGGCTACACCTTC
CDR3: CASSRDGYRGFYGYTF

size: -
D: TRBD2
J: TRBJ2-1
V: TRBV29-1
DNA: TGCAGCGTCTCCTTTATGCCGGGACTAGCGGGGGTGACCTACAATGAGCAGTTCTTC
CDR3: CSVSFMPGLAGVTYNEQFF

size: -
D: -
J: TRBJ2-5
V: TRBV28
DNA: TGTGCCAGCAGTTTAGCACAGCGGTACCAAGAGACCCAGTACTTC
CDR3: CASSLAQRYQETQYF

size: -
D: TRBD2
J: TRBJ2-1
V: TRBV10-1
DNA: TGCGCCAGCAGTGAAACTAGCGGGGGGGCCGACTACAATGAGCAGTTCTTC
CDR3: CASSETSGGADYNEQFF

size: -
D: -
J: TRBJ1-4
V: TRBV6-2/TRBV6-3
DNA: TGTGCCAGCAGCCCAATTGGACAATTTGAAAAACTGTTTTTT
CDR3: CASSPIGQFEKLFF

size: -
D: -
J: TRBJ1-5
V: TRBV3-1/TRBV3-2
DNA: TGTGCCAGTTCGATAGGGGAACGCCAGCCCCAGCATTTT
CDR3: CASSIGERQPQHF

size: -
D: -
J: TRBJ1-2
V: TRBV9
DNA: TGTGCCAGCAGTTTAGAACCGGGAGGTTTCGGCTATGGCTACACCTTC
CDR3: CASSLEPGGFGYGYTF

size: -
D: TRBD1
J: TRBJ1-4
V: TRBV2
DNA: TGTGCCAGCAGTGAGACCGGGACAGGGGGCATTAATGAAAAACTGTTTTTT
CDR3: CASSETGTGGINEKLFF

size: once
D: -
J: TRBJ1-2
V: TRBV3-1/TRBV3-2
DNA: TGTGCCAGCAGCCAAACGGCAGCGACTAACTATGGCTACACCTTC
CDR3: CASSQTAATNYGYTF

size: -
D: -
J: TRBJ2-3
V: TRBV6-2/TRBV6-3
DNA: TGTGCCAGCAGTTCCTTTCAGGGGCAGGATACGCAGTATTTT
CDR3: CASSSFQGQDTQYF

size: -
D: -
J: TRBJ2-3
V: TRBV5-4
DNA: TGTGCCAGCAGCTTAAAAGGACTCACAGATACGCAGTATTTT
CDR3: CASSLKGLTDTQYF

size: -
D: TRBD1
J: TRBJ1-2
V: TRBV3-1/TRBV3-2
DNA: TGTGCCAGCAGCCAAGGACAGGGTCTCTATGGCTACACCTTC
CDR3: CASSQGQGLYGYTF

size: -
D: TRBD1
J: TRBJ1-1
V: TRBV19
DNA: TGTGCCAGTAGTATACGGACAGGGAGCACTGAAGCTTTCTTT
CDR3: CASSIRTGSTEAFF

size: -
D: -
J: TRBJ2-6
V: TRBV18
DNA: TGTGCCAGCTCCATGTCCTCTGGGGCCAACGTCCTGACTTTC
CDR3: CASSMSSGANVLTF

size: -
D: -
J: TRBJ1-6
V: TRBV5-4
DNA: TGTGCCAGCAGCTGGGGAGGGCATAATTCACCCCTCCACTTT
CDR3: CASSWGGHNSPLHF

size: -
D: -
J: TRBJ1-5
V: TRBV9
DNA: TGTGCCAGCAGCGGGGGGGGCCTAAGCAATCAGCCCCAGCATTTT
CDR3: CASSGGGLSNQPQHF

size: -
D: -
J: TRBJ2-3
V: TRBV9
DNA: TGTGCCAGCAGCGGGGCTATAACTACAGATACGCAGTATTTT
CDR3: CASSGAITTDTQYF